This TCR beta chain originates from a study of T cell repertoires in cytomegalovirus infection. At the level of the study: Shared public TCR beta signatures pointed to both CMV infection and a matching HLA type. Study conclusions and caveats: Clonotype analysis showed dominance of the ex vivo response by HLA-C-restricted CMV-specific TCR beta clonotypes.

This CDR3 has 10 residues. The germline gives CDR1 SNHLY, CDR2 FYNNEI. V lost 6 bases, J lost 9 bases, and 7 bases lay in between. Via MiXCR, TCRdb re-called the reads, giving one row per CDR3 protein. The sample yields more than 150,000 distinct CDR3 sequences, roughly 17% seen once. Worth noting for this clonotype: The antigen is unknown.

Sequencing input: CD8+ T cells from PBMCs. The rearrangement uses TRBV2 and TRBJ2-3; unclear D gene. The receptor was isolated from a human donor in good health (CMV status not recorded). Some clones in this sample may be carry-over from other donors' samples. The CDR3 reads CASSAGTQYF. CDR3 sequence (DNA): TGTGCCAGCAGCGCCGGGACGCAGTATTTT.